This is a list of T cell receptor beta chains from one sample in a study of OX40 agonist ivuxolimab in advanced cancers. Assay used: immunoSEQ multiplex PCR; TCRdb lists only in-frame clones, some missing. The table records around 92,000 clones, around 92% of them present only once. Source: CD4+ or CD8+ T cells sorted from blood, taken in a trial of the OX40 agonist ivuxolimab. The receptors were gathered from an adult with an advanced solid tumor such as melanoma, head and neck, liver or kidney cancer. The CDR3 runs from the conserved cysteine through the conserved F or W. The D gene is left open where the match is weak. Size is stated for part of the rows, as once, few or many counts, or as a class when the clone is expanded.

NA,TRBJ1-1,TRBV5-1,NA,TGCGCCAGCAGCTTCAGGGAGCGGAGCACTGAAGCTTTCTTT,CASSFRERSTEAFF
TRBD2,TRBJ2-3,TRBV15,NA,TGTGCCACCAGCAGACCAGCGGGAGTGGGCACAGATACGCAGTATTTT,CATSRPAGVGTDTQYF
NA,TRBJ2-3,TRBV5-1,NA,TGCGCCAGCAGCTTGGGGGCGCAGGGGGGAAATACGCAGTATTTT,CASSLGAQGGNTQYF
NA,TRBJ1-3,TRBV7-9,NA,TGTGCCAGCAGCCCGGGTAGACAGGCTGGGAACACCATATATTTT,CASSPGRQAGNTIYF
NA,TRBJ1-2,TRBV25-1,NA,TGTGCCAGCAGTGCGACCTCGGGACGGCCAAACTATGGCTACACCTTC,CASSATSGRPNYGYTF
NA,TRBJ2-3,TRBV30,NA,TGTGCCTGGAGTCCAGCGACAGATACGCAGTATTTT,CAWSPATDTQYF
NA,TRBJ2-1,TRBV6-1,NA,TGTGCCAGCAGTGTAATAATGAGCGGTATCGGCGGGAATGAGCAGTTCTTC,CASSVIMSGIGGNEQFF
NA,TRBJ2-1,TRBV7-6,NA,TGTGCCAGCAGCTCGACGGGGTCCTCCTACAATGAGCAGTTCTTC,CASSSTGSSYNEQFF
NA,TRBJ1-5,TRBV27,NA,TGTGCCAGCAGTCTAATCGATAGCAATCAGCCCCAGCATTTT,CASSLIDSNQPQHF
TRBD1,TRBJ1-2,TRBV6-1,NA,TGTGCCAGCAGTGCTAGGGGGCACGGCTACACCTTC,CASSARGHGYTF
NA,TRBJ2-1,TRBV4-2,NA,TGTGCCAGCAGCCAAGAGGAGCTAGCCTTAAGCTCCTACAATGAGCAGTTCTTC,CASSQEELALSSYNEQFF
NA,TRBJ1-1,TRBV29-1,NA,TGCAGCAGCTTTCGAAGGGGAATTGGTAAGACTGAAGCTTTCTTT,CSSFRRGIGKTEAFF
NA,TRBJ2-3,TRBV28,NA,TGTGCCAGCAGTTCCGGAGCGGAGGGGACAGATACGCAGTATTTT,CASSSGAEGTDTQYF
TRBD2,TRBJ2-7,TRBV7-9,NA,TGTGCCAGCAGCTTAGCGGCGGGGGTTCTGCGCTACGAGCAGTACTTC,CASSLAAGVLRYEQYF
NA,TRBJ2-3,TRBV4-1,NA,TGCGCCAGCAGCCAAGATCTTGAGGGGGGTTTGCAGTATTTT,CASSQDLEGGLQYF
NA,TRBJ2-4,TRBV7-2,NA,TGTGCCAGCAGCTTCCCACGGGGCGGCGGTGGAAACATTCAGTACTTC,CASSFPRGGGGNIQYF
NA,TRBJ1-4,TRBV15,NA,TGTGCCACCAGCAGGAGGTTGGCGATGGGTGCAACTAATGAAAAACTGTTTTTT,CATSRRLAMGATNEKLFF
TRBD2,TRBJ2-3,TRBV28,NA,TGTGCCAGCAGGGAAGACCCACGAGCGGGGGGGTTCACAGATACGCAGTATTTT,CASREDPRAGGFTDTQYF
NA,TRBJ2-6,TRBV28,NA,TGTGCCAGCAGTCCCCCCGGGGGTTCTGGGGCCAACGTCCTGACTTTC,CASSPPGGSGANVLTF
TRBD1,TRBJ1-2,TRBV28,NA,TGTGCCAGCAGCTTAGGGACAGGGAAATACTATGGCTACACCTTC,CASSLGTGKYYGYTF
NA,TRBJ1-5,TRBV30,NA,TGTGCCTGGAGTAGTCGGGCAGGGCCCCAGCATTTT,CAWSSRAGPQHF
NA,TRBJ2-2,TRBV5-6,NA,TGTGCCAGCAGCTTGTTGTTCGGGGAGCTGTTTTTT,CASSLLFGELFF
NA,TRBJ2-1,TRBV5-1,NA,TGCGCCAGCAGCTTGGCGGGAAACAATGAGCAGTTCTTC,CASSLAGNNEQFF
NA,TRBJ2-3,TRBV20-1,NA,TGCAGTGCTCTGAGGGCGGATACGCAGTATTTT,CSALRADTQYF
NA,TRBJ1-4,TRBV28,NA,TGTGCCAGCAGTATACTACAGTCAACTAATGAAAAACTGTTTTTT,CASSILQSTNEKLFF
TRBD1,TRBJ2-1,TRBV10-3,NA,TGTGCCATCAGTGGGGACAGGGTGGGGGGCTACAATGAGCAGTTCTTC,CAISGDRVGGYNEQFF
NA,TRBJ2-1,TRBV6-5,NA,TGTGCCAGCAGTCCGACTAGTAGGAATGAGCAGTTCTTC,CASSPTSRNEQFF
NA,TRBJ2-2,TRBV5-6,NA,TGTGCCAGCAGCTTGGTAGGGGGGACGGCGAACACCGGGGAGCTGTTTTTT,CASSLVGGTANTGELFF
TRBD1,TRBJ1-3,TRBV5-4,NA,TGTGCCAGCAGCTTGGAGGGACAGTCCCACTCTGGAAACACCATATATTTT,CASSLEGQSHSGNTIYF
NA,TRBJ2-3,TRBV2,once,TGTGCCAGCAAGTCGGTGAACTTCACAGATACGCAGTATTTT,CASKSVNFTDTQYF
TRBD1,TRBJ2-1,TRBV5-4,NA,TGTGCCAGCAGCCAGTATACAGGGGCCGTGAGCTCCTACAATGAGCAGTTCTTC,CASSQYTGAVSSYNEQFF
NA,TRBJ2-2,TRBV6-6,NA,TGTGCCAGCAGTTACACCCGGGGTCAAGGCGGGGAGCTGTTTTTT,CASSYTRGQGGELFF
NA,TRBJ2-3,TRBV6-5,NA,TGTGCCAGCAGAAGAACAGATACGCAGTATTTT,CASRRTDTQYF
TRBD2,TRBJ2-3,TRBV29-1,NA,TGCAGCGCCCCAGAAGCGGGGGGGGTAGATACGCAGTATTTT,CSAPEAGGVDTQYF
NA,TRBJ2-3,TRBV28,NA,TGTGCCAGCAGCGTACCCCTAGGGCGGTGGTCGGATACGCAGTATTTT,CASSVPLGRWSDTQYF
NA,TRBJ1-4,TRBV19,NA,TGTGCCAGTAGTATCATCTGGCAGACTAATGAAAAACTGTTTTTT,CASSIIWQTNEKLFF
NA,TRBJ1-4,TRBV4-1,once,TGCGCCAGCAGCCAAAGTCTGACGGCAACTAATGAAAAACTGTTTTTT,CASSQSLTATNEKLFF
NA,TRBJ1-3,TRBV9,NA,TGTGCCAGCAGCCCGATTGCAGCGGGAAACACCATATATTTT,CASSPIAAGNTIYF
NA,TRBJ1-3,TRBV30,NA,TGTGCCTGGACCCGACCAGGGGCAGGAAACACCATATATTTT,CAWTRPGAGNTIYF
NA,TRBJ1-5,TRBV25-1,NA,TGTGCCAGCAGTGGCAGGGGTGTAGGGCCCCAGCATTTT,CASSGRGVGPQHF
NA,TRBJ1-6,TRBV23-1,NA,TGCGCCAGCAGTCAATCGGATTCACCCCTCCACTTT,CASSQSDSPLHF
NA,TRBJ2-5,TRBV7-2,NA,TGTGCCAGCAGCTTCCAGCAAGAGACCCAGTACTTC,CASSFQQETQYF
TRBD2,TRBJ2-1,TRBV7-2,NA,TGTGCCAGCAGCTTAGTTGGGATGACTAGCGGCAACAATGAGCAGTTCTTC,CASSLVGMTSGNNEQFF